The 5 T cell receptor beta chains listed next were all sequenced from one sample in a study of technical replicates of blood from a few donors. Data came from immunoSEQ multiplex PCR; TCRdb stores just in-frame clones and leaves some out. Of 98,000 or so clones listed, approximately 95% are singletons. Sample: T cells isolated from PBMCs. Receptor source: a human donor in good health.

In nucleotides, the CDR3 is TGTGCCAGCAGCCAGCAGGGAAGAACCGGGGAGCTGTTTTTT. It is translated as CASSQQGRTGELFF. The chain joins TRBV14 to TRBJ2-2, with a weak D call TRBD1 (5 bases). The CDR3 consists of 14 residues. Trimming removed 3 bases from V and 5 bases from J, with 10 bases in between. Germline CDR1 and CDR2: SGHDN and FVKESK.

V usage is TRBV29-1 and J usage is TRBJ2-7, with 7 bases fitting TRBD1. Germline loops: CDR1 SQVTM, CDR2 ANQGSEA. The CDR3 has 13 amino acids. Trimming removed 5 bases from V and 3 bases from J; junction bases left unmatched: 7. The CDR3: CSVLPQGVYEQYF. In DNA form, the CDR3 reads TGCAGCGTTCTTCCTCAGGGGGTCTACGAGCAGTACTTC.

The chain is built from TRBV20-1 and TRBJ2-3; no reliable D call. Trimming shortened V by 5 bases and J by 4 bases, and 7 bases separated the two germline ends. The CDR3 is 11 residues long. The germline V gene encodes CDR1 DFQATT and CDR2 SNEGSKA (reference sequence). CDR3 sequence reads: CSARVPDTQYF. CDR3 DNA sequence: TGCAGTGCTCGGGTCCCAGATACGCAGTATTTT.

Points on this clone: No DNA is shown, since the ends of the CDR3 on it are uncertain; the CDR3 is the one TCRdb lists. The J gene is TRBJ2-5, the V gene TRBV27; the table's D call of TRBD1 was not tested on the DNA. The V gene's germline CDR1 is MNHEY and CDR2 SMNVEV (reference sequence). Ends included, the CDR3 has 15 residues. CDR3 loop: CASSFLAGGGETQYF.

The CDR3 nucleotides are TGTGCCTGGAGTGTATCTAGCGGGGGCCTGGGTGAGCAGTTCTTC. Its protein product is CAWSVSSGGLGEQFF. The V gene is TRBV30, the J gene TRBJ2-1, with TRBD2 matching over 10 bases. The germline CDR1 and CDR2 sequences are GTSNPN and SVGIG (reference sequence). With 0 bases clipped from V and 9 bases from J, the junction kept 8 bases outside the gene matches. The CDR3 has 15 amino acids.